Each of the 17 T cell receptor beta chains below was sequenced from the same sample in a study of regulatory T cells in long-lasting Graves disease. Specified time point: newly diagnosed GD, antithyroid drugs for less than 3 months. Preparation of the TCR library used RNA extracted from PBMCs. Arm-PCR of CDR3 regions with iRepertoire HTBI primers generated TCR beta libraries. TCRdb called the multiplex PCR reads again in MiXCR, with one record for every CDR3 protein. The sample has roughly 420,000 distinct CDR3 sequences, around a sixth seen once. The sample consisted of peripheral blood mononuclear cells (PBMCs), taken at new diagnosis, from a patient treated with antithyroid drugs. The receptors derive from a female donor with Graves disease.

With regard to this clonotype: This clone may be a read error of a much larger clone one base away. V gene TRBV6-5 combines with J gene TRBJ1-1; TRBD1 matches 7 bases. From germline, CDR1 is MNHEY and CDR2 SVGAGI. V gave up 0 bases and J gave up 7 bases; unmatched junction bases: 5. There are 14 residues in the CDR3. For the CDR3, the DNA is TGTGCCAGCAGTTACTCGACAGGGAACGGTGAAGCTTTCTTT. This codes for CASSYSTGNGEAFF.

This clonotype was seen a few times. The chain combines TRBV6-1 with TRBJ2-3; unclear D gene. The CDR3 consists of 14 residues. Germline V gene lookup returns CDR1 MNHNS and CDR2 SASEGT. V was cut by 5 bases and J by 3 bases, with 12 bases left in between. CDR3 loop: CASSRLELTDTQYF. CDR3 nucleotide sequence: TGTGCCAGCAGTCGCCTGGAGCTAACAGATACGCAGTATTTT.

This clonotype was seen repeatedly, ten times or more. The chain recombines TRBV27 with TRBJ2-7, with 11 bases aligning to TRBD2. Unmatched junction bases numbered 19, after V lost 9 bases and J lost 9 bases. Germline CDR1 and CDR2: MNHEY and SMNVEV (reference sequence). The CDR3 contains 16 residues. CDR3 nucleotides: TGTGCCAGTCGGACCCACGGCAGGGGACTAGCGGCAGTGCAGTACTTC. Protein: CASRTHGRGLAAVQYF.

The sample holds many counts of this clonotype. The genes are TRBV11-2 and TRBJ2-3; D not resolved. Trimming took 5 bases from V and 2 from J, leaving 23 bases between them. Germline V CDR1 and CDR2: SGHAT, FQNNGV. The CDR3 has 18 residues. The CDR3 nucleotides are TGTGCCAGCAGCCCGATTCAAGGGTCTACCCAATTCACAGATACGCAGTATTTT. Protein product: CASSPIQGSTQFTDTQYF.

This clonotype was counted at least ten times. The gene calls are TRBV3-1 and TRBJ1-1, with 8 bases identical to TRBD1. The CDR3 length is 15 residues. Looked up from germline, CDR1 is LGHDT and CDR2 is YNNKEL (reference sequence). J was trimmed by 1 base and V by 3 bases; bases with no gene match: 4. The CDR3 DNA reads TGTGCCAGCAGCCAGAGGGGACAGGCGAACACTGAAGCTTTCTTT. Amino acid sequence: CASSQRGQANTEAFF.

This rearrangement joins TRBV6-4 to TRBJ2-7; D possibly uses TRBD1 or TRBD2 (6 bases each). Germline CDR1 and CDR2: MRHNA and SNTAGT. V lost 5 bases and J lost 6, with 17 bases in between. The CDR3 sequence is 14 residues long. This chain's CDR3 is CASSSFPGGLEQYF. In DNA form, the CDR3 reads TGTGCCAGCAGTTCCTTCCCTGGGGGGCTCGAGCAGTACTTC.

Only a few counts were recorded for this clonotype. This sequence joins TRBV7-8 and TRBJ2-1, with a possible D match to TRBD2 (7 bases). This CDR3 comprises 13 residues. Trimming stripped 8 bases from V and 7 bases from J, with 15 bases between. The germline gives CDR1 SGHVS, CDR2 FQNEAQ. The CDR3 DNA follows: TGTGCCAGCGCCAAGCGGGACACGAATGAGCAGTTCTTC. Amino acids: CASAKRDTNEQFF.

This clonotype was picked up many times. The CDR3 coding sequence is TGTGCCAGCAGTGAATATTGGTGGCAGGGGGTAAGCTCCTACGAGCAGTACTTC. Translated: CASSEYWWQGVSSYEQYF. This chain links TRBV6-2 or TRBV6-3 with TRBJ2-7; 7 bases align to TRBD1. CDR1 and CDR2 (germline): MNHEY, SVGEGT. V was clipped by 5 bases and J by 0 bases; unmatched bases: 16. The CDR3 is made up of 18 amino acids.

Many counts were recorded for this clonotype. The chain joins TRBV28 to TRBJ2-7, with D possibly TRBD2 on 6 matching bases. Germline V gene lookup returns CDR1 MDHEN and CDR2 SYDVKM. Trimming cost V 5 bases and J 3 bases, with 17 bases left between them. The CDR3 has 15 amino acids. CDR3 protein: CASSPGIAELYEQYF. CDR3 DNA: TGTGCCAGCAGTCCCGGGATAGCGGAACTCTACGAGCAGTACTTC. The full variable domain, with the rest looked up from reference TRBV28 and TRBJ2-7, is DVKVTQSSRYLVKRTGEKVFLECVQDMDHENMFWYRQDPGLGLRLIYFSYDVKMKEKGDIPEGYSVSREKKERFSLILESASTNQTSMYLCASSPGIAELYEQYFGPGTRLTVT.

J is TRBJ1-2 and V is TRBV9, with D perhaps TRBD1 (5 bases). The germline CDR1 and CDR2 sequences are SGDLS and YYNGEE. The CDR3 is 18 amino acids. Trimming stripped 6 bases from V and 1 base from J, with 25 bases between. The CDR3 DNA follows: TGTGCCAGCACAACAAGTGGGCGAGGGGCCCGGAGTAACTATGGCTACACCTTC. Translation gives CASTTSGRGARSNYGYTF.

This clonotype was seen many times. This chain uses TRBV7-4 with TRBJ1-5; 8 nucleotides match TRBD1. The V and J ends lost 0 bases and 6 bases, in that order; junction bases with no gene match: 16. The CDR3 spans 19 residues. Germline CDR1 reads SGHVT; CDR2 reads SQSDAQ. The CDR3 DNA reads as TGTGCCAGCAGCTTAGCAGATCGGAGGGCCAGGGGGCATCGTCAGCCCCAGCATTTT. This translates into CASSLADRRARGHRQPQHF.

This clonotype was seen a few times. Germline and junction disagree at one end, which may indicate a read error. The chain employs TRBV27 and TRBJ2-7; D perhaps matches TRBD1 (5 bases). Germline assignment: CDR1 MNHEY and CDR2 SMNVEV (reference sequence). The CDR3 length is 13 residues. The chain's CDR3 is CAGSNRIVYEQYF. CDR3 bases: TGTGCCGGCAGCAACAGGATAGTCTACGAGCAGTACTTC.

This clonotype was recorded at least ten times. The CDR3: CASRNTQGNSNQPQHF. The CDR3 coding sequence is TGTGCCAGCAGGAATACCCAGGGAAATAGCAATCAGCCCCAGCATTTT. The rearrangement links TRBV6-1 to TRBJ1-5, with D perhaps TRBD1 (5 bases). Germline V CDR1 and CDR2: MNHNS, SASEGT. The CDR3 totals 16 residues. Between the trimmed V and J ends, which lost 6 bases and 0 bases, there was a span of 15 bases.

The sample holds many counts of this clonotype. The V and J genes are TRBV2 and TRBJ2-2, with a weak D call TRBD1 (6 bases). The CDR3 contains 12 residues. V was trimmed by 6 bases and J by 6 bases, leaving 8 bases between them. CDR1 is SNHLY, CDR2 FYNNEI, per germline. The CDR3 is CASSGQPGELFF. The CDR3 region has the DNA TGTGCCAGCAGCGGACAGCCCGGGGAGCTGTTTTTT.

V gene TRBV9 combines with J gene TRBJ1-2; 7 bases fit TRBD1. The V gene end was trimmed by 3 bases and the J gene end by 6 bases; junction bases not matched to a gene: 5. Germline V gene sequence: CDR1 SGDLS, CDR2 YYNGEE. There are 13 residues in the CDR3. CDR3 amino acids: CASSEKDRDGYTF. CDR3 sequence (DNA): TGTGCCAGCAGCGAAAAAGACAGGGATGGCTACACCTTC.

The CDR3 region is CASSLARDRTSYEQYF. In DNA, the CDR3 is TGTGCCAGCAGCTTAGCCCGGGACAGAACCTCCTACGAGCAGTACTTC. The rearrangement joins TRBV11-3 to TRBJ2-7; 7 bases match TRBD1. Trimming cost V 1 base and J 0 bases; bases outside gene matches: 6. Germline assignment: CDR1 SGHNT and CDR2 YENEEA. The CDR3 covers 16 residues.

This clonotype was picked up a small number of times. The V call is TRBV7-3, the J call TRBJ2-1; either TRBD1 or TRBD2 may supply D (5 bases each). The CDR3 is 16 amino acids. Trimming pared 4 bases from V and 5 bases from J, leaving 18 bases between. Germline V gives CDR1 SGHTA, CDR2 FQGTGA. The CDR3: CASSSSRDLPNNEQFF. CDR3 nucleotides: TGTGCCAGCAGCTCGTCCCGGGACCTACCTAACAATGAGCAGTTCTTC. Drawing the rest from reference TRBV7-3 and TRBJ2-1, the complete variable domain is GAGVSQTPSNKVTEKGKYVELRCDPISGHTALYWYRQSLGQGPEFLIYFQGTGAADDSGLPNDRFFAVRPEGSVSTLKIQRTERGDSAVYLCASSSSRDLPNNEQFFGPGTRLTVL.